The 21 T cell receptor beta chains given below trace back to one sample, sequenced in a study of cytomegalovirus exposure and HLA in healthy donors. It was with 60 Vbeta and 13 Jbeta primers that the PCR ran. The table came from immunoSEQ multiplex PCR; TCRdb's copy has only in-frame clones and leaves some out. The sample holds roughly 100,000 clones; 75% to 85% are singletons and the top ten take 9.5% to 13%. Source material: PBMCs. The source is a man between 18 and 35 years old in good health and CMV-seropositive.

The J gene is TRBJ1-1, the V gene TRBV29-1, with 7 bases aligning to TRBD1. Looked up from germline, CDR1 is SQVTM and CDR2 is ANQGSEA. V dropped 6 bases and J dropped 6; count of bases not matched to a gene: 10. The CDR3 runs 13 residues. CDR3 amino acids: CSVVTGWSAEAFF. The CDR3 DNA is TGCAGCGTGGTGACAGGGTGGTCCGCTGAAGCTTTCTTT.

J is TRBJ2-7 and V is TRBV29-1, with unresolved D. Germline CDR1 SQVTM, CDR2 ANQGSEA. With 4 bases removed from V and 1 base from J, the gap between germline ends came to 26 bases. The CDR3 has 18 residues. CDR3: CSVVFATSLGHPSYEQYF. DNA of the CDR3: TGCAGCGTTGTATTTGCGACGTCCCTGGGCCACCCTTCCTACGAGCAGTACTTC.

DNA of the CDR3: TGTGCCAGCAGCCGTGAGCGGGGGTCCTACGAGCAGTACTTC. Translation gives CASSRERGSYEQYF. J is TRBJ2-7 and V is TRBV11-2, with TRBD2 identical over 8 bases. The germline V gene has CDR1 SGHAT and CDR2 FQNNGV. This CDR3 has 14 residues. The ends lost 5 bases at V and 1 base at J; junction bases unmatched: 4.

The V gene is TRBV27, the J gene TRBJ1-2, with 9 nucleotides matching TRBD1. This CDR3 has 14 residues. V shed 6 bases, J shed 5 bases, and the junction held 7 bases outside the gene matches. Germline loops: CDR1 MNHEY, CDR2 SMNVEV (reference sequence). CDR3 nucleotide sequence: TGTGCCAGCAGATCCGGGACAGGGAGTTATGGCTACACCTTC. Its translation: CASRSGTGSYGYTF.

The chain has TRBV4-2 and TRBJ2-5; TRBD2 aligns across 8 bases. Per germline, CDR1 LGHNA and CDR2 YNFKEQ. V lost 0 bases, J lost 4 bases, and 7 bases stayed unmatched. CDR3 size: 16 residues. CDR3 amino acids: CASSQDTAGAGETQYF. CDR3 nucleotide sequence: TGTGCCAGCAGCCAAGACACAGCGGGGGCGGGAGAGACCCAGTACTTC.

This clone has just one count. This chain connects TRBV7-9 to TRBJ2-6; weak D call: TRBD2 (6 bases). The germline V and J ends were trimmed by 5 bases and 0 bases, with 11 bases remaining between them. Germline V CDR1 and CDR2: SEHNR, FQNEAQ (reference sequence). CDR3 size: 16 residues. This CDR3 reads CASSLGLSSGANVLTF. The CDR3 DNA reads TGTGCCAGCAGCCTGGGACTTTCCTCTGGGGCCAACGTCCTGACTTTC.

The chain is built from TRBV2 and TRBJ1-6, with D perhaps matching TRBD1 (5 bases). From germline, CDR1 is SNHLY and CDR2 FYNNEI. The CDR3 contains 18 residues. Trimming pared 4 bases from V and 6 bases from J, leaving 22 bases between. CDR3 in DNA: TGTGCCAGCAGTGCCTCGGGACTTGGGAGGGTTTTTAATTCACCCCTCCACTTT. Protein: CASSASGLGRVFNSPLHF. Full variable domain (remainder filled in from reference TRBV2 and TRBJ1-6): EPEVTQTPSHQVTQMGQEVILRCVPISNHLYFYWYRQILGQKVEFLVSFYNNEISEKSEIFDDQFSVERPDGSNFTLKIRSTKLEDSAMYFCASSASGLGRVFNSPLHFGNGTRLTVT.

The chain links TRBV4-2 to TRBJ2-1, with 7 bases matching TRBD1. Trimming cost V 0 bases and J 6 bases; bases outside gene matches: 11. This CDR3 has 17 residues. Per the germline V gene, CDR1 is LGHNA and CDR2 is YNFKEQ. CDR3 residues: CASSQDLTQGVFNEQFF. The CDR3 DNA is TGTGCCAGCAGCCAAGACTTGACGCAGGGGGTTTTCAATGAGCAGTTCTTC.

This clone turned up a few times. J is TRBJ2-7 and V is TRBV5-1, with a possible D match to TRBD2 (6 bases). Deletions cut 0 bases from V and 5 bases from J, with 12 bases between. Germline V lookup: CDR1 SGHRS, CDR2 YFSETQ. The CDR3 has 14 amino acids. DNA of the CDR3: TGCGCCAGCAGCTTGGACAGGAGGGTCGACGAGCAGTACTTC. Its translation: CASSLDRRVDEQYF.

The chain recombines TRBV5-1 with TRBJ1-3; 8 bases line up with TRBD1. The CDR3 has 16 residues. CDR1 is SGHRS and CDR2 is YFSETQ in the germline V gene. With V trimmed by 0 bases and J by 4 bases, 6 bases remained unmatched. CDR3 nucleotide sequence: TGCGCCAGCAGCTTGGCCCGCAGGGGGCCAGGAAACACCATATATTTT. This sequence encodes CASSLARRGPGNTIYF. The full variable domain, in which reference TRBV5-1 and TRBJ1-3 provide the parts outside the CDR3, is KAGVTQTPRYLIKTRGQQVTLSCSPISGHRSVSWYQQTPGQGLQFLFEYFSETQRNKGNFPGRFSGRQFSNSRSEMNVSTLELGDSALYLCASSLARRGPGNTIYFGEGSWLTVV.

This sequence joins TRBV5-1 and TRBJ2-2; 7 bases align to TRBD1. Germline V gene sequence: CDR1 SGHRS, CDR2 YFSETQ. V dropped 5 bases and J dropped 1; count of bases not matched to a gene: 8. CDR3 length: 16 amino acids. DNA of the CDR3: TGCGCCAGCAGTATCCAAGGGGGCCAGAACACCGGGGAGCTGTTTTTT. Translation: CASSIQGGQNTGELFF.

This chain connects TRBV28 to TRBJ1-6; D unresolved. Per the germline V gene, CDR1 is MDHEN and CDR2 is SYDVKM. V was pared by 2 bases and J by 8 bases, with 4 bases between. The CDR3 runs 12 residues. Here the CDR3 DNA reads TGTGCCAGCAGTTTACGGGATTCACCCCTCCACTTT. Translating it yields CASSLRDSPLHF. The entire variable domain, with the rest obtained from reference TRBV28 and TRBJ1-6, is as follows: DVKVTQSSRYLVKRTGEKVFLECVQDMDHENMFWYRQDPGLGLRLIYFSYDVKMKEKGDIPEGYSVSREKKERFSLILESASTNQTSMYLCASSLRDSPLHFGNGTRLTVT.

V gene TRBV18 combines with J gene TRBJ1-5, with D unclear. CDR1 KGHSH and CDR2 LQKENI come from the germline V gene. The ends were cut back, 6 bases at V and 4 bases at J, with 13 bases in the middle. The CDR3 is 14 residues long. CDR3 sequence (DNA): TGTGCCAGCTCCCAAAACGAGGGAAATCAGCCCCAGCATTTT. Residues: CASSQNEGNQPQHF.

V usage is TRBV9 and J usage is TRBJ2-7, with 7 bases identical to TRBD1. Germline V gives CDR1 SGDLS, CDR2 YYNGEE. The CDR3 length is 15 residues. The trim removed 4 bases at V and 0 bases at J, leaving 7 bases unmatched. The CDR3 spells CASSPGQASSYEQYF. The CDR3 DNA is TGTGCCAGCAGCCCCGGACAGGCGAGCTCCTACGAGCAGTACTTC.

The chain carries TRBV19 and TRBJ2-2; D is ambiguous. The germline gives CDR1 LNHDA, CDR2 SQIVND (reference sequence). The germline V and J ends were trimmed by 3 bases and 1 base, with 3 bases remaining between them. This CDR3 has 13 residues. This CDR3 is CASSILNTGELFF. For the CDR3, the DNA is TGTGCCAGTAGTATTCTGAACACCGGGGAGCTGTTTTTT.

This clone has a single count. The chain has TRBV18 and TRBJ1-5, with D tentatively TRBD1 (6 bases). The CDR3 has 15 residues. V was trimmed by 5 bases and J by 1 base, leaving 12 bases between them. Germline V gene sequence: CDR1 KGHSH, CDR2 LQKENI. The CDR3: CASSEQGTSNQPQHF. CDR3 coding DNA: TGTGCCAGCTCAGAACAGGGTACCAGCAATCAGCCCCAGCATTTT.

This chain joins TRBV7-9 and TRBJ2-3; 8 bases agree with TRBD1. Unmatched junction bases numbered 14, after V lost 4 bases and J lost 5 bases. This CDR3 comprises 17 residues. CDR1 is SEHNR, CDR2 FQNEAQ, per germline (reference sequence). In DNA form, the CDR3 reads TGTGCCAGCAGCTGGTACGGGACAAGGGGGACAGGAGATACGCAGTATTTT. As protein: CASSWYGTRGTGDTQYF. Filled out from reference TRBV7-9 and TRBJ2-3, the complete variable domain reads DTGVSQNPRHKITKRGQNVTFRCDPISEHNRLYWYRQTLGQGPEFLTYFQNEAQLEKSRLLSDRFSAERPKGSFSTLEIQRTEQGDSAMYLCASSWYGTRGTGDTQYFGPGTRLTVL.

V usage is TRBV6-5 and J usage is TRBJ1-6; a possible D gene is TRBD1 (6 bases). The V end was cut by 6 bases, the J end by 0 bases, with 9 bases between. CDR3 size: 15 residues. Germline CDR1 MNHEY, CDR2 SVGAGI. The CDR3 DNA is TGTGCCAGCAGCCAGGGACACTCCTATAATTCACCCCTCCACTTT. Its translation is CASSQGHSYNSPLHF.

The chain carries TRBV5-1 and TRBJ2-2; 9 nucleotides align to TRBD2. CDR3 length: 16 residues. Germline trimming cut 4 bases from V and 1 base from J; bases unmatched to any gene: 5. The germline gives CDR1 SGHRS, CDR2 YFSETQ. CDR3 nucleotide sequence: TGCGCCAGCAGCCCCCGGACTAGCGTGAACACCGGGGAGCTGTTTTTT. It specifies CASSPRTSVNTGELFF.

J is TRBJ1-1 and V is TRBV29-1; D call uncertain. V was trimmed by 6 bases and J by 5 bases, leaving 16 bases between them. Germline-derived CDR1 and CDR2 are SQVTM and ANQGSEA. The CDR3 extends over 13 amino acids. The CDR3 here is CSVRGRSSTEAFF. The DNA for the CDR3 is TGCAGCGTCCGAGGTAGGAGTAGTACTGAAGCTTTCTTT.

This rearrangement joins TRBV10-3 to TRBJ2-1; 11 bases align to TRBD2. J was trimmed by 3 bases and V by 4 bases; bases with no gene match: 8. Germline CDR1 reads ENHRY; CDR2 reads SYGVKD. The CDR3 length is 17 residues. CDR3 DNA: TGTGCCATCAGTGGTGGTCTAGCGGGGGGTATCTACAATGAGCAGTTCTTC. This codes for CAISGGLAGGIYNEQFF.